This T cell receptor beta chain was identified during a study of regulatory T cells in long-lasting Graves disease. Time point reported: persistent/refractory GD, antithyroid drugs over 5 years with positive TRAb. Generation of the TCR library employed RNA extracted from PBMCs. In this sample, this clonotype turned up a few times. Building of the TCR beta libraries involved iRepertoire HTBI primers and Arm-PCR of CDR3 regions. TCRdb re-analysed the multiplex PCR reads in MiXCR, keeping a single row per CDR3 protein. The table shows a few hundred thousand distinct CDR3 sequences, with 21% occurring only once. The sequencing used peripheral blood mononuclear cells (PBMCs), collected when the disease was refractory, from a patient treated with antithyroid drugs. The TCR originated in a female donor with Graves disease.

CDR3 coding DNA: TGTGCCACCAGCGCTCGTAGGGGCAATCAGCCCCAGCATTTT. It translates to CATSARRGNQPQHF. The chain is built from TRBV15 and TRBJ1-5; D gene uncertain. V was clipped by 5 bases and J by 2 bases, with 10 bases between them. The CDR3 contains 14 residues. CDR1 and CDR2 from the germline V gene are LNHNV and YYDKDF (reference sequence).